This T cell receptor beta chain comes out of a study of T-cell reconstitution after alpha-beta-depleted transplantation in children. Findings and limits, study-wide: The main origin of T-cell counts and diversity one year after transplant was newly produced T cells.

This clonotype was found many times. Its antigen remains unidentified. Unique molecular identifiers were incorporated into the prepared TCRbeta library. TCRdb re-derived calls from the PCR reads in MiXCR, one entry per CDR3 protein. The profile shows about 300,000 distinct CDR3 sequences, almost 8% of them singletons. V lost 4 bases and J 5 bases, leaving 5 bases between the germline ends. The CDR3 totals 12 residues. The germline gives CDR1 SGHTA, CDR2 FQGNSA. This TCR derives from a female patient aged 2-10 years who had a stem cell transplant for Fanconi anemia, so the T cells may come from the graft donor. The chain couples TRBV7-2 to TRBJ2-2; D ambiguous. Sample: peripheral blood, taken 360 days after TCRalphabeta/CD19-depleted stem cell transplant. The CDR3 DNA reads as TGTGCCAGCAGCTGGGGTACCGGGGAGCTGTTTTTT. Amino acids: CASSWGTGELFF. Filled out from reference TRBV7-2 and TRBJ2-2, the complete variable domain reads GAGVSQSPSNKVTEKGKDVELRCDPISGHTALYWYRQSLGQGLEFLIYFQGNSAPDKSGLPSDRFSAERTGGSVSTLTIQRTQQEDSAVYLCASSWGTGELFFGEGSRLTVL.